Listed here is a single T cell receptor (beta chain). What it recognizes is unknown. The CDR3 loop spans 13 amino acids. Trimming pared 4 bases from V and 7 bases from J, leaving 11 bases between. CDR1 and CDR2 (germline): KGHDR, SFDVKD. This sample stems from a study of CD8 T cells in Susac syndrome. Overall study: Sequenced Susac syndrome patients included roughly six with active disease and under ten who were in remission. Findings and limits, study-wide: Acknowledgment was made by the study that its TCR sequencing and HLA analysis involved a relatively small number of individuals.

An amount of RNA that ranged from roughly 0.5 to 1 ug was reverse transcribed with random hexamers. TCR beta CDR3 was amplified by immunoSEQ multiplex PCR. This amplification extended across 54 Vbeta and 13 Jbeta segments. TCRdb fed the immunoSEQ multiplex PCR reads into MiXCR, producing one record per CDR3 protein. The table shows 150,000 to 200,000 distinct CDR3 sequences, with approximately 96% occurring only once. The TCR sequence derives from a human donor with Susac syndrome. Sample: CD4+ T cells from PBMCs. The rearrangement links TRBV24-1 to TRBJ2-3; possibly TRBD2 for D (6 bases). The CDR3 region is CATSEGGDHTQYF. CDR3 DNA: TGTGCCACCAGTGAGGGGGGAGACCATACGCAGTATTTT.